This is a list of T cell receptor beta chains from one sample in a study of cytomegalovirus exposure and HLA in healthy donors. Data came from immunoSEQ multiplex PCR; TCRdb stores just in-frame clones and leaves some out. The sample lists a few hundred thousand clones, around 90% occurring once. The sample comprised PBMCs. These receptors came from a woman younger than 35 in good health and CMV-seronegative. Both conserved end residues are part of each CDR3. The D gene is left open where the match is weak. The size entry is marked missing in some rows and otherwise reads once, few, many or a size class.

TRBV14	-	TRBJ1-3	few	CASSLPLAGSGNTIYF	TGTGCCAGCAGCCTCCCCCTTGCCGGCTCTGGAAACACCATATATTTT
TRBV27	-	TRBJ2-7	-	CASSLSPGTPNYEQYF	TGTGCCAGCAGTTTGTCACCCGGGACACCAAACTACGAGCAGTACTTC
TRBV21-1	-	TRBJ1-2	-	CARLQGRSGYTF	TGTGCCAGATTACAGGGGAGAAGTGGCTACACCTTC
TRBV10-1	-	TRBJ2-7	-	CASSESGQASNEQYF	TGCGCCAGCAGTGAGTCGGGTCAGGCATCCAACGAGCAGTACTTC
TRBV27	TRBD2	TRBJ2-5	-	CASSRTSGGIETQYF	TGTGCCAGCAGCAGGACTAGCGGGGGGATAGAGACCCAGTACTTC
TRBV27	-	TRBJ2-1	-	CASSSPRPREENEQFF	TGTGCCAGCAGTTCCCCCCGGCCCCGAGAGGAGAATGAGCAGTTCTTC
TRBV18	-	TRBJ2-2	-	CASSPIRGTGELFF	TGTGCCAGCTCACCAATCCGCGGCACCGGGGAGCTGTTTTTT
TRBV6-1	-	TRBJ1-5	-	CASSEAYNQPQHF	TGTGCCAGCAGTGAAGCCTACAATCAGCCCCAGCATTTT
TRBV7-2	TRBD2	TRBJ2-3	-	CASSARVLAGGGDTQYF	TGTGCCAGCAGCGCAAGGGTCCTAGCGGGGGGCGGGGATACGCAGTATTTT
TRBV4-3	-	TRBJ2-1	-	CASSQDFYGVVNEQFF	TGCGCCAGCAGCCAAGATTTCTACGGGGTAGTAAATGAGCAGTTCTTC